This T cell receptor beta chain was recorded in a study of cytomegalovirus exposure and HLA in healthy donors. The V segment lost 4 bases and the J segment 8 bases; nucleotides outside the gene matches: 1. This CDR3 spans 11 amino acids. The germline CDR1 and CDR2 sequences are MDHEN and SYDVKM. This clone came up once. Researchers ran the PCR with 60 Vbeta and 13 Jbeta primers. This table comes from immunoSEQ multiplex PCR, and its TCRdb copy is limited to in-frame clones, with some not included. The profile shows around 150,000 clones, about 80% of them singletons. Specimen: PBMCs. The source of this sequence is a man aged 25 to 45 in good health and CMV-seropositive. The genes are TRBV28 and TRBJ1-2, with 7 bases fitting TRBD1. CDR3 bases: TGTGCCAGCAGTTCGGGACAGGGCTACACCTTC. This encodes CASSSGQGYTF.